The clone carrying this T cell receptor (beta chain) was picked up one time. Its specificity is not known. The CDR3 spans 16 residues. Trimming took off 2 bases at V and 4 bases at J, with 17 bases between the two ends. Germline values: CDR1 MNHEY, CDR2 SVGAGI. Using immunoSEQ multiplex PCR, the repertoire was profiled, and TCRdb retains in-frame clones only, with some absent. The data show some 140,000 clones, around 89% seen once. This sample was taken from a study of cytomegalovirus exposure and HLA in healthy donors. Study results and limitations: 150 to 200 TCR beta chains were listed as cytomegalovirus-associated.

This chain joins TRBV6-5 and TRBJ1-1; tentatively, D is TRBD1 (6 bases). Sequencing was done on a sample of PBMCs. The origin of this receptor is a woman in her twenties or thirties in good health and CMV-seropositive. Here the CDR3 DNA reads TGTGCCAGCAGTTACCAAGGGGGGGGCCGCGGCACTGAAGCTTTCTTT. Its translation: CASSYQGGGRGTEAFF.